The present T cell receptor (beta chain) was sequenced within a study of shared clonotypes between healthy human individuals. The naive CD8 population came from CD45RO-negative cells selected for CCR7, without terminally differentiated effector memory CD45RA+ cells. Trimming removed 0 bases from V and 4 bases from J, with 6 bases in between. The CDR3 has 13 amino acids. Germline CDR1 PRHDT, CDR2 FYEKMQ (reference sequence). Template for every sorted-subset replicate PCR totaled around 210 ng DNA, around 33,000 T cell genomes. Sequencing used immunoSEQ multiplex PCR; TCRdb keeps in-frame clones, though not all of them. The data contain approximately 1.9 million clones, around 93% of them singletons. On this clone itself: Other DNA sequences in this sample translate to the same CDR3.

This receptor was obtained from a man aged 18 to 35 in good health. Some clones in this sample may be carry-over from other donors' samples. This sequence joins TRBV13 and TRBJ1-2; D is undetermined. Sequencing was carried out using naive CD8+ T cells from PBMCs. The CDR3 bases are TGTGCCAGCAGCTTAGGGCGCGGCTATGGCTACACCTTC. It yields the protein CASSLGRGYGYTF.